This record concerns one TCR beta chain sequence. Its antigen is not known. This CDR3 comprises 15 residues. The junction had 8 bases not matched to a gene; V was cut back by 4 bases and J by 6 bases. The V gene's germline CDR1 is SGHRS and CDR2 YFSETQ. These data are taken from a study of CD8 T cells in ankylosing spondylitis. Study-wide findings and caveats: What seemed typical of ankylosing spondylitis blood was a TCR beta motif built from 7 or 8 highly homologous variants. Earlier literature documents some of the motif variants in reactive arthritis synovial fluid and blood. Significant enrichment of disease-linked clones was reported in matched ankylosing spondylitis synovial fluid.

Quantitative 5'-RACE with molecular barcodes generated TCR beta libraries. TCRdb analysed the 5' RACE reads with MiXCR anew, one entry per CDR3 protein. The sample contains 80,000 to 90,000 distinct CDR3 sequences, 25% to 35% of which appear only once. The source material was blood, either unsorted or a sorted T cell fraction (not recorded which). The receptor's source is a male donor with ankylosing spondylitis or in good health (not recorded which). The gene calls are TRBV5-1 and TRBJ2-1; 9 bases agree with TRBD2. The CDR3 region has the DNA TGCGCCAGCAGCCCCCAGTTAGCGGGAGCCAATGAGCAGTTCTTC. This translates into CASSPQLAGANEQFF.